The subject of this entry is one T cell receptor beta chain. With 0 bases removed from V and 3 bases from J, the gap between germline ends came to 14 bases. CDR1 is SGHRS, CDR2 YFSETQ, per germline. The CDR3 has 16 residues. TCR beta sequencing covered blood CD8+ and CD4+ T cells. Through negative isolation, CD4+ and CD8+ T cells were obtained, while TEMRA cells were enriched using FACS. The sample comes from a study of CD8 T cells in Susac syndrome. The authors reverse transcribed about 0.5 to 1 ug RNA with random hexamers. Amplification of TCR beta CDR3 by immunoSEQ multiplex PCR spanned 54 Vbeta and 13 Jbeta. Via MiXCR, TCRdb re-called the immunoSEQ multiplex PCR reads, giving one row per CDR3 protein. This table has roughly 150,000 distinct CDR3 sequences, around 94% appearing once.

The rearrangement uses TRBV5-1 and TRBJ2-3; TRBD2 might be the D (6 bases). This receptor was obtained from a human donor with multiple sclerosis. Sequencing was carried out using CD4+ T cells from PBMCs. Here the CDR3 DNA reads TGCGCCAGCAGCTTGGCCGCCCTACGGGGGACAGATACGCAGTATTTT. Its translation: CASSLAALRGTDTQYF.